This T cell receptor beta chain comes out of a study of blood T cell repertoires in COVID-19. Trimming left V 0 bases short and J 0 bases short, with 12 bases between. The germline gives CDR1 MNHEY, CDR2 SMNVEV (reference sequence). This CDR3 has 17 amino acids. Original data processing: Amplification of reference gene primers provided the estimated nucleated cell counts. Sequenced by immunoSEQ multiplex PCR; TCRdb stores in-frame clones only, minus some. V, J and clone size derive from that table, while D and trimming were established from the DNA sequence. The repertoire consists of 110,000 to 150,000 clones, with 86% occurring once and the leading ten covering approximately 4.3%.

The sequence came from a man in his forties or fifties who had recovered from COVID-19. The rearrangement links TRBV27 to TRBJ1-5; no reliable D call. Input material: PBMCs or T cells enriched from blood (not recorded which). CDR3 protein: CASSLSVQSFSNQPQHF. CDR3 bases: TGTGCCAGCAGTTTATCGGTACAGTCCTTTAGCAATCAGCCCCAGCATTTT.